The rows below give T cell receptor beta chains drawn from one sample of a study of monozygotic twins with inflammatory bowel disease. TCRdb reanalyzed the 5' RACE reads, giving one entry per CDR3 protein sequence and no DNA. The table for this sample gives some 190,000 distinct CDR3 sequences. Sample: blood. These TCRs come from a human donor with ulcerative colitis or Crohn's disease, or a healthy co-twin of an affected twin (not recorded which). CDR3s include the opening cysteine and the closing phenylalanine or tryptophan. Fields, in order: V gene, J gene, CDR3 protein.

v_call: TRBV11-1
j_call: TRBJ2-7
cdr3_aa: CASSLEVGAYEQYF

v_call: TRBV29-1
j_call: TRBJ1-1
cdr3_aa: CSVSMDRAVAFF

v_call: TRBV2
j_call: TRBJ2-3
cdr3_aa: CASSETDTQYF

v_call: TRBV7-2
j_call: TRBJ1-1
cdr3_aa: CASSAESSEAFF

v_call: TRBV7-2
j_call: TRBJ2-3
cdr3_aa: CASSLVGHQLGNTQYF

v_call: TRBV29-1
j_call: TRBJ2-1
cdr3_aa: CSAPRGGGDPNEQFF

v_call: TRBV29-1
j_call: TRBJ1-2
cdr3_aa: CSGADRAEGGYTF

v_call: TRBV5-1
j_call: TRBJ2-3
cdr3_aa: CASSLSGTMDTQYF

v_call: TRBV14
j_call: TRBJ1-1
cdr3_aa: CASSRGKYGTEAFF

v_call: TRBV30
j_call: TRBJ2-7
cdr3_aa: CAWSVTGDEQYF

v_call: TRBV10-2
j_call: TRBJ2-1
cdr3_aa: CASSSNLVFEQFF

v_call: TRBV30
j_call: TRBJ2-2
cdr3_aa: CAWIRRSVNTGELFF

v_call: TRBV20-1
j_call: TRBJ1-6
cdr3_aa: CSASETGPGNSPLHF

v_call: TRBV20-1
j_call: TRBJ2-3
cdr3_aa: CSARLRTSGDTQYF

v_call: TRBV18
j_call: TRBJ2-1
cdr3_aa: CASSPYSPIGQVHNEQFF

v_call: TRBV4-2
j_call: TRBJ2-1
cdr3_aa: CASSQTSGSSYNEQFF

v_call: TRBV18
j_call: TRBJ2-5
cdr3_aa: CASSPLPGRVETQYF

v_call: TRBV7-2
j_call: TRBJ2-3
cdr3_aa: CASSLASGLAGSTQYF

v_call: TRBV19
j_call: TRBJ2-1
cdr3_aa: CASSIGTGWGNEQFF

v_call: TRBV12-3/TRBV12-4
j_call: TRBJ2-7
cdr3_aa: CASSPGTEPYEQYF

v_call: TRBV5-1
j_call: TRBJ1-1
cdr3_aa: CASSKYSATEAFF

v_call: TRBV2
j_call: TRBJ1-6
cdr3_aa: CASSEGGTGASPLHF

v_call: TRBV4-1
j_call: TRBJ1-2
cdr3_aa: CASSQDGRGGYTF

v_call: TRBV29-1
j_call: TRBJ2-5
cdr3_aa: CSATVLAGETQYF

v_call: TRBV7-9
j_call: TRBJ1-1
cdr3_aa: CASSSQGTNTEVFF

v_call: TRBV6-1
j_call: TRBJ1-2
cdr3_aa: CASSRQGFHYGYTF

v_call: TRBV27
j_call: TRBJ2-2
cdr3_aa: CASRPYPGQGANTGELFF

v_call: TRBV5-4
j_call: TRBJ2-1
cdr3_aa: CASSLTGAGDEQFF

v_call: TRBV29-1
j_call: TRBJ2-5
cdr3_aa: CSVELAGGGETQYF

v_call: TRBV7-3
j_call: TRBJ2-3
cdr3_aa: CVSSWLGQLTDTQYF

v_call: TRBV5-1
j_call: TRBJ2-1
cdr3_aa: CVSTLTDNEQFF

v_call: TRBV5-4
j_call: TRBJ2-1
cdr3_aa: CASSPYRGDSSYNEQFF

v_call: TRBV7-9
j_call: TRBJ2-1
cdr3_aa: CASSSSGEIYNEQFF

v_call: TRBV5-5
j_call: TRBJ1-1
cdr3_aa: CASSPTGQLDHTEAFF

v_call: TRBV24-1
j_call: TRBJ2-1
cdr3_aa: CATGQGAGNEQFF

v_call: TRBV7-2
j_call: TRBJ2-1
cdr3_aa: CASSLKAGSEQFF

v_call: TRBV6-2/TRBV6-3
j_call: TRBJ1-1
cdr3_aa: CASTKRANTEAFF

v_call: TRBV9
j_call: TRBJ1-1
cdr3_aa: CASSVSRGGTEAFF

v_call: TRBV29-1
j_call: TRBJ2-7
cdr3_aa: CSVVGGTYEQYF

v_call: TRBV7-6
j_call: TRBJ1-6
cdr3_aa: CASSLNPGGPSSYNSPLHF

v_call: TRBV12-3/TRBV12-4
j_call: TRBJ1-2
cdr3_aa: CASRGDWAGYTF

v_call: TRBV4-2
j_call: TRBJ2-1
cdr3_aa: CASTPLPEVYNEQFF

v_call: TRBV6-2/TRBV6-3
j_call: TRBJ2-5
cdr3_aa: CASTHALAGGPAQQETQYF

v_call: TRBV11-2
j_call: TRBJ2-2
cdr3_aa: CASRQGPGLNTGELFF

v_call: TRBV20-1
j_call: TRBJ2-1
cdr3_aa: CSAEGRGMQFF

v_call: TRBV9
j_call: TRBJ2-2
cdr3_aa: CASSLQSANTGELFF